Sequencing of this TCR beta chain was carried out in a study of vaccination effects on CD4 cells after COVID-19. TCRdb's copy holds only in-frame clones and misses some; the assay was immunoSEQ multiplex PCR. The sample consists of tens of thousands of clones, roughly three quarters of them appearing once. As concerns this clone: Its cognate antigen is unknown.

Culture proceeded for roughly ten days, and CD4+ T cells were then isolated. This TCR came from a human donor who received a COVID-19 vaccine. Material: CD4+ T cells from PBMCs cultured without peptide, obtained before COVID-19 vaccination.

As DNA, the CDR3 is TGTGCCACCAGTGATCCCCGGAGGCCAAAAGAGACCCAGTACTTC. Protein product: CATSDPRRPKETQYF. The chain is built from TRBV24-1 and TRBJ2-5, with a tentative D call TRBD2 (5 bases). Trimming took 3 bases from V and 3 from J, leaving 13 bases between them. The CDR3 is 15 residues long. CDR1 KGHDR and CDR2 SFDVKD come from the germline V gene.